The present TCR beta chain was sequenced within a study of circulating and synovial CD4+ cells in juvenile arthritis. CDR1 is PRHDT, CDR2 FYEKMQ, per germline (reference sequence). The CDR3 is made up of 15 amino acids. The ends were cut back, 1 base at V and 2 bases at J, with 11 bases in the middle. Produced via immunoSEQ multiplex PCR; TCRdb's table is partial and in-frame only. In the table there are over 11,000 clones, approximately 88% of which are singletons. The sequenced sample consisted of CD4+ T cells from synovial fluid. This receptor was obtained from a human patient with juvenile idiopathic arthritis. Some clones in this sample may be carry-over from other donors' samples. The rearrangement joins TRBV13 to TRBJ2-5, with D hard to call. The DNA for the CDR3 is TGTGCCAGCAGCTTAGCGAGCCGAGGTCAAGAGACCCAGTACTTC. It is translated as CASSLASRGQETQYF. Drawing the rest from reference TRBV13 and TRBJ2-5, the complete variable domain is AAGVIQSPRHLIKEKRETATLKCYPIPRHDTVYWYQQGPGQDPQFLISFYEKMQSDKGSIPDRFSAQQFSDYHSELNMSSLELGDSALYFCASSLASRGQETQYFGPGTRLLVL.